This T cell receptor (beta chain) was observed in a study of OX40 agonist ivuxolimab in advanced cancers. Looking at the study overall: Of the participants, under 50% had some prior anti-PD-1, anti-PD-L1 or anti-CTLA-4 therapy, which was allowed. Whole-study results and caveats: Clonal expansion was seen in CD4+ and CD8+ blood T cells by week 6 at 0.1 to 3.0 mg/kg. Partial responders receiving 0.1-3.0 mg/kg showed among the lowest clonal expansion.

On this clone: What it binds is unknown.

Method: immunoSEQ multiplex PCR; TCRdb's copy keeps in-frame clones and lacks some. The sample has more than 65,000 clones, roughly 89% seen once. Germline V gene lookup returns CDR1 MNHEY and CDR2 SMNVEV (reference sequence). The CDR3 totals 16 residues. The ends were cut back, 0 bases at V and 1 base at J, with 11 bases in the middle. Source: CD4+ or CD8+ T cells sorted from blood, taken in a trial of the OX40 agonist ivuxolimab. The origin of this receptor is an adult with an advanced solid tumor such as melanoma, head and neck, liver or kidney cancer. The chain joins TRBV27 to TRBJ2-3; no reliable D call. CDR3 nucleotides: TGTGCCAGCAGTTTATCGGGCATAGGTGGCACAGATACGCAGTATTTT. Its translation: CASSLSGIGGTDTQYF.